This T cell receptor beta chain was sequenced for a study of blood T cell repertoires in COVID-19. About the study: Collection of acute and convalescent COVID-19 samples took place in the United States, Italy and Spain.

The study assigned cohorts using participant-reported clinical history. Either two negative PCRs, clearance, or symptom resolution qualified Cohort 3 donors as recovered. The CDR3 length is 14 residues. Trimming stripped 5 bases from V and 0 bases from J, with 10 bases between. CDR1 is MNHEY and CDR2 is SMNVEV in the germline V gene (reference sequence). This clone was seen only a few times. TCRdb's copy holds only in-frame clones and misses some; the assay was immunoSEQ multiplex PCR. The data show 230,000 or so clones, approximately 90% seen once. The rearrangement joins TRBV27 to TRBJ1-2; D remains ambiguous. The receptor's source is a woman younger than 45 who had recovered from COVID-19. Source material: PBMCs or T cells enriched from blood (not recorded which). The CDR3 protein is CASSQSGANYGYTF. The CDR3 bases are TGTGCCAGCAGTCAGTCCGGGGCTAACTATGGCTACACCTTC.